This T cell receptor beta chain was captured in a study of shared T cell receptors in the human thymus. Deletions cut 8 bases from V and 7 bases from J, with 15 bases between. Germline CDR1 and CDR2: SGHAT and FQNNGV. This CDR3 spans 14 amino acids. This clone has a single count. The table came from immunoSEQ multiplex PCR; TCRdb's copy has only in-frame clones and leaves some out. The sample has 700,000 or so clones; approximately 85% are singletons. The sample was also linked to a second study, of human thymus T cells. That paper states: Congenital heart defects were the reason for the corrective surgery that the donors, healthy Finnish infants, were having. Resections obtained during corrective heart surgery supplied the thymus tissue. Across thymic and blood repertoires, the usage of V and J genes appeared to be biased. Related work found strong thymic repertoire overlap between unrelated individuals.

The sample consisted of thymocytes. The receptor comes from a girl younger than two with a congenital heart defect. The chain has TRBV11-2 and TRBJ1-6, with TRBD1 as a possible D gene (6 bases). As DNA, the CDR3 is TGTGCCAGCGCCTCCGGGACACAAAATTCACCCCTCCACTTT. Translation gives CASASGTQNSPLHF.